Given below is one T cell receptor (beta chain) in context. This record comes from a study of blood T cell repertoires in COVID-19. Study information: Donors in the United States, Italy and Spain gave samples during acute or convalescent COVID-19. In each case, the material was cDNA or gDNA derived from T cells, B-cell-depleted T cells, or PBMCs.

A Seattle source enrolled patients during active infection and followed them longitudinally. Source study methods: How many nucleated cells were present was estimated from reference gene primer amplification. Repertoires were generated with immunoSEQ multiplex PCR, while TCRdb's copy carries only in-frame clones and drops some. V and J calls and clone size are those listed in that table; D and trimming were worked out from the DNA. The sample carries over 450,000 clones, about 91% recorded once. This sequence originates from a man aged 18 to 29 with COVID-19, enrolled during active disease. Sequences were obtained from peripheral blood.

CDR3: CASRLAGPNTGELFF. In DNA, the CDR3 is TGTGCCAGCAGACTAGCCGGGCCGAACACCGGGGAGCTGTTTTTT. The rearrangement joins TRBV6-5 to TRBJ2-2; D is possibly TRBD2 (6 bases). This CDR3 spans 15 amino acids. The ends were cut back, 6 bases at V and 0 bases at J, with 11 bases in the middle. The germline CDR1 and CDR2 sequences are MNHEY and SVGAGI.